The clone carrying this T cell receptor beta chain has a single count. In the study's own analysis: Amplification of reference gene primers was used by the study to estimate nucleated cell counts. The repertoire was sequenced with immunoSEQ multiplex PCR; TCRdb's copy has only in-frame clones and lacks some. V and J calls and clone size are as listed in that table; D and trimming were resolved from the DNA. The sample has around 190,000 clones, 70% to 90% seen once; the top ten hold approximately 8.7%. The CDR3 contains 15 residues. Germline assignment: CDR1 SGDLS and CDR2 YYNGEE. Unmatched junction bases numbered 4, after V lost 0 bases and J lost 4 bases. The data originate from a study of blood T cell repertoires in COVID-19. Participants had their cohort set by participant-reported clinical history.

This clonotype was sampled from a man aged 35-49 years who had recovered from COVID-19. J is TRBJ2-5 and V is TRBV9; 9 bases map to TRBD2. Material: PBMCs or T cells enriched from blood (not recorded which). The CDR3 loop is CASSVASGVGETQYF. The CDR3 DNA is TGTGCCAGCAGCGTAGCTAGCGGGGTGGGAGAGACCCAGTACTTC. The full variable domain, with the rest looked up from reference TRBV9 and TRBJ2-5, is DSGVTQTPKHLITATGQRVTLRCSPRSGDLSVYWYQQSLDQGLQFLIQYYNGEERAKGNILERFSAQQFPDLHSELNLSSLELGDSALYFCASSVASGVGETQYFGPGTRLLVL.